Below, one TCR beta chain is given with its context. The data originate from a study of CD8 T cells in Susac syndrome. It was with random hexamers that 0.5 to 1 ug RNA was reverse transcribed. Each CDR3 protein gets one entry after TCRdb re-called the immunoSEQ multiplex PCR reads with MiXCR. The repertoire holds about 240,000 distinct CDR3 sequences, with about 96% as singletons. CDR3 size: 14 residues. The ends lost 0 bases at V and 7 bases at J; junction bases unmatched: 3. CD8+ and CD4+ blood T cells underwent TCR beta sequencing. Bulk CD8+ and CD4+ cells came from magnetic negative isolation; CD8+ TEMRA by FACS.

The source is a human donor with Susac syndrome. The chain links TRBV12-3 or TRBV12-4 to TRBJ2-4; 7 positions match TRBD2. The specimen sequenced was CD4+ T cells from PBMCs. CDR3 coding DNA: TGTGCCAGCAGTTTAGCTTCCGGGGGGAACATTCAGTACTTC. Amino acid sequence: CASSLASGGNIQYF.